This T cell receptor (beta chain) was sequenced during a study of control samples from healthy donors and cancer patients. Measured with immunoSEQ multiplex PCR; TCRdb has only the in-frame clones, and not every one. Of around 30,000 clones listed, about 93% are singletons. Germline trimming cut 3 bases from V and 4 bases from J; bases unmatched to any gene: 9. Germline V lookup: CDR1 SGHTA, CDR2 FQGNSA. There are 16 residues in the CDR3. The sample taken for sequencing was PBMCs. The V and J genes are TRBV7-2 and TRBJ1-1, with TRBD1 matching over 9 bases. The receptor was derived from a man in his forties with colorectal cancer. The chain's CDR3 is CASSFRDRALLTEAFF. The CDR3, as DNA: TGTGCCAGCAGCTTCCGGGACAGGGCCCTCCTCACTGAAGCTTTCTTT.